Detailed here is one T cell receptor (beta chain). The data were produced by immunoSEQ multiplex PCR, yet TCRdb's version contains in-frame clones alone and is incomplete. The table includes 200,000 to 300,000 clones, around 80% detected once. These data belong to a study of blood T cell repertoires in COVID-19. Unmatched junction bases numbered 8, after V lost 3 bases and J lost 5 bases. The germline CDR1 and CDR2 sequences are KGHSH and LQKENI. This CDR3 spans 16 amino acids. The V and J genes are TRBV18 and TRBJ2-7; 12 bases line up with TRBD2. Material: peripheral blood. The receptor was derived from a man aged 40-49 years who had recovered from COVID-19. CDR3: CASSPGATSGSHEQYF. CDR3 in DNA: TGTGCCAGCTCACCTGGAGCGACTAGCGGGAGTCACGAGCAGTACTTC. Drawing the rest from reference TRBV18 and TRBJ2-7, the complete variable domain is NAGVMQNPRHLVRRRGQEARLRCSPMKGHSHVYWYRQLPEEGLKFMVYLQKENIIDESGMPKERFSAEFPKEGPSILRIQQVVRGDSAAYFCASSPGATSGSHEQYFGPGTRLTVT.